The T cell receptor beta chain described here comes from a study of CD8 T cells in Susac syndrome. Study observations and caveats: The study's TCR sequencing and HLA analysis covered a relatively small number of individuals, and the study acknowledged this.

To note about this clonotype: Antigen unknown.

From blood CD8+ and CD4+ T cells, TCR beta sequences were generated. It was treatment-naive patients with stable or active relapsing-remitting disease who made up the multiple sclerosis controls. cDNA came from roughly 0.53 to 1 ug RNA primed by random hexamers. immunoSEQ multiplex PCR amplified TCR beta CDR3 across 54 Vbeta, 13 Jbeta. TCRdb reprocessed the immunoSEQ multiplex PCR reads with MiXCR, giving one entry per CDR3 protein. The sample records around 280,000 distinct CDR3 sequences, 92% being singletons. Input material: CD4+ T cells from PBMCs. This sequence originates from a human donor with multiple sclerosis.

The CDR3 loop reads CASRGAGHNEQFF. In DNA, the CDR3 is TGTGCCAGCCGGGGGGCGGGGCACAATGAGCAGTTCTTC. The V call is TRBV12-3 or TRBV12-4, the J call TRBJ2-1; D may be TRBD2 (7 bases). The CDR3 sequence is 13 residues long. Trimming shortened V by 8 bases and J by 5 bases, and 13 bases separated the two germline ends.